The rows below give T cell receptor beta chains drawn from one sample of a study of Graves' ophthalmopathy and Graves' hyperthyroidism. TCRdb fed the multiplex PCR reads into MiXCR, producing one record per CDR3 protein. The repertoire holds over 650,000 distinct CDR3 sequences, roughly 39% seen once, with about 3.3% in the top ten. Source material: peripheral blood. These receptor sequences come from an adult man with Graves' ophthalmopathy. Each CDR3 is given with its conserved first and last residue. D genes are given only for firm matches. Size tells how often a clone was seen (once, few, many) or the class of an expanded clone, and some rows leave it out.

j_gene	d_gene	v_gene	abundance	CDR3nt	CDR3aa
TRBJ2-7	.	TRBV20-1	.	TGCAGTGCTAGGCTAGCAGAAAACTACGAGCAGTACTTC	CSARLAENYEQYF
TRBJ2-6	.	TRBV25-1	.	.	CASSARVASGANVLIF
TRBJ1-1	.	TRBV7-6	many	TGTGCCAGCAGCCCAGGATGGGTCCGACTGAACACTGAAGCTTTCTTT	CASSPGWVRLNTEAFF
TRBJ1-5	.	TRBV20-1	many	TGCAGTGCTAGAGGGGCGGACTATCAGCCCCAGCATTTT	CSARGADYQPQHF
TRBJ1-4	.	TRBV5-5	few	TGTGCCAGCAGGTGGGGGTCGGCTAATGAAAAACTGTTTTTT	CASRWGSANEKLFF
TRBJ2-6	.	TRBV6-1	many	TGTGCCAGCAGTGAACTGAGTTCTGGGGCCAACGTCCTGACTTTC	CASSELSSGANVLTF
TRBJ1-2	.	TRBV10-2	.	TGCGCCAGCAGTGATTTCTCGCCAGGGGACTATGGCTACACCTTC	CASSDFSPGDYGYTF
TRBJ2-1	.	TRBV7-8	.	TGTGCCAGCAGCACCAGGGGCGATGAGCAGTTCTTC	CASSTRGDEQFF
TRBJ2-7	TRBD1	TRBV5-1	few	TGCGCCAGCAGCTGGACAGGGGTGATACGAGAGCAGTACTTC	CASSWTGVIREQYF
TRBJ1-2	.	TRBV25-1	many	TGTGCCAGCAGTGAATACAACTATGGCTACACCTTC	CASSEYNYGYTF
TRBJ1-1	.	TRBV7-3	.	TGTGCCAGTAGCAACCGGGTGGGGAACACTGAAGCTTTCTTT	CASSNRVGNTEAFF